Listed here are 11 T cell receptor beta chains from one sample, sequenced in a study of Graves' ophthalmopathy and Graves' hyperthyroidism. RNA transcripts were the source from which TCR beta CDR3 regions were amplified. An opening RT-PCR round employed HTBI primers and preceded a second-round multiplex PCR. Each CDR3 protein is one row after TCRdb ran MiXCR on the multiplex PCR reads. The data contain over a million distinct CDR3 sequences, about 36% of them singletons. Input material: peripheral blood or thyroid tissue (not recorded which). Receptors originate from an adult man with Graves' hyperthyroidism.

This clonotype turned up a few times. The chain uses TRBV10-3 and TRBJ1-2; D is possibly TRBD1 (5 bases). In germline, CDR1 is ENHRY, CDR2 SYGVKD. This CDR3 contains 13 residues. Trimming removed 7 bases at V and 4 bases at J, with 13 bases between. The CDR3 region is CAINAQGSYGYTF. CDR3 DNA sequence: TGTGCCATCAATGCCCAGGGATCCTATGGCTACACCTTC.

This clonotype was seen more than once but under ten times. The CDR3 spells CATSPQGARETQYF. The DNA for the CDR3 is TGTGCCACCAGTCCACAGGGGGCGAGGGAGACCCAGTACTTC. The chain uses TRBV15 and TRBJ2-5, with 9 bases identical to TRBD1. Looked up from germline, CDR1 is LNHNV and CDR2 is YYDKDF (reference sequence). CDR3 length: 14 residues. The trim removed 6 bases at V and 5 bases at J, leaving 7 bases unmatched.

The CDR3 is CASSLGPQGASAEAFF. The CDR3 DNA is TGTGCCAGCAGCTTAGGCCCACAGGGGGCATCAGCTGAAGCTTTCTTT. The chain recombines TRBV13 with TRBJ1-1; TRBD1 matches at 9 bases. Trimming removed 0 bases from V and 6 bases from J; junction bases left unmatched: 8. Germline loops: CDR1 PRHDT, CDR2 FYEKMQ (reference sequence). The CDR3 totals 16 residues. The whole variable domain, filled in from reference TRBV13 and TRBJ1-1, reads AAGVIQSPRHLIKEKRETATLKCYPIPRHDTVYWYQQGPGQDPQFLISFYEKMQSDKGSIPDRFSAQQFSDYHSELNMSSLELGDSALYFCASSLGPQGASAEAFFGQGTRLTVV.

This clonotype was counted ten times or more. The chain employs TRBV5-1 and TRBJ2-7; D may correspond to TRBD1 or TRBD2 (5 bases each). This CDR3 has 15 residues. Germline CDR1 and CDR2: SGHRS and YFSETQ. Trimming cost V 4 bases and J 2 bases, with 16 bases left between them. The CDR3 is CASSTGTAGAYEQYF. For the CDR3, the DNA is TGCGCCAGCAGCACCGGGACGGCCGGGGCCTACGAGCAGTACTTC.

This clonotype showed up many times. The V and J genes are TRBV10-3 and TRBJ1-2; perhaps TRBD1 as D (5 bases). Germline values: CDR1 ENHRY, CDR2 SYGVKD. This CDR3 is 13 amino acids long. The V end was cut by 7 bases, the J end by 6 bases, with 15 bases between. As DNA, the CDR3 is TGTGCCATCACCGAATGGAGGGGTGATGGCTACACCTTC. Translated, it gives CAITEWRGDGYTF.

There are many counts of this clonotype. The V and J genes are TRBV2 and TRBJ2-2, with D perhaps TRBD1 or TRBD2 (7 bases each). The CDR3 is 18 residues long. The germline gives CDR1 SNHLY, CDR2 FYNNEI. V shed 6 bases and J shed 5 bases, with 25 bases lying between them. The CDR3 spells CASRPKGLRQGGTGELFF. The CDR3 bases are TGTGCCAGCAGACCAAAGGGCCTAAGACAGGGAGGGACCGGGGAGCTGTTTTTT.

In its sample, this clonotype was seen many times. The rearrangement uses TRBV7-3 and TRBJ1-6, with a tentative D call TRBD1 (6 bases). The CDR3 totals 16 residues. The germline CDR1 and CDR2 sequences are SGHTA and FQGTGA. Trimming removed 3 bases at V and 5 bases at J, with 14 bases between. CDR3 protein: CASSFRGRGDNSPLHF. The DNA of the CDR3 is TGTGCCAGCAGCTTCCGGGGGCGAGGGGATAATTCACCCCTCCACTTT.

This clonotype came up many times. CDR3 region: CSVGVGTGKYTEAFF. CDR3 nucleotide sequence: TGCAGCGTTGGGGTTGGGACCGGTAAATACACTGAAGCTTTCTTT. V usage is TRBV29-1 and J usage is TRBJ1-1; a possible D gene is TRBD1 (5 bases). V dropped 4 bases and J dropped 3 bases, with 18 bases sitting between them. The CDR3 is made up of 15 amino acids. Germline V lookup: CDR1 SQVTM, CDR2 ANQGSEA.

The V gene is TRBV5-6, the J gene TRBJ2-5, with 9 nucleotides matching TRBD1. The germline CDR1 and CDR2 sequences are SGHDT and YYEEEE. The CDR3 has 15 amino acids. The trim removed 2 bases at V and 5 bases at J, leaving 7 bases unmatched. The CDR3 loop reads CASSLGTGKGETQYF. In nucleotides, the CDR3 is TGTGCCAGCAGCTTAGGGACAGGGAAGGGGGAGACCCAGTACTTC.

This sequence joins TRBV25-1 and TRBJ1-2, with 10 nucleotides matching TRBD1. Germline V lookup: CDR1 MGHDK, CDR2 SYGVNS. The CDR3 runs to 13 residues. V lost 8 bases to trimming and J lost 5 bases; unmatched junction nucleotides: 5. CDR3 residues: CASGGTGAYGYTF. DNA for the CDR3: TGTGCCAGCGGCGGGACAGGGGCTTATGGCTACACCTTC.

This clonotype came up a few times. The rearrangement links TRBV12-3 or TRBV12-4 to TRBJ2-5; maybe TRBD2 (6 bases). This CDR3 region has 15 residues. Trimming left V 2 bases short and J 7 bases short, with 17 bases between. CDR3: CASSLRGGAGGTQYF. CDR3 coding DNA: TGTGCCAGCAGTTTAAGGGGCGGGGCCGGGGGGACCCAGTACTTC.